These 15 T cell receptor beta chains originate from one sample sequenced in a study of T cells after posttransplantation cyclophosphamide. Here immunoSEQ multiplex PCR was the method, and the copy in TCRdb shows in-frame clones only, minus some. The table records about 24,000 clones, roughly 86% of them present only once. Source material: PBMCs. These receptors all stem from a woman aged 55-69 years with a blood cancer, CMV-positive, and with a related stem cell donor.

V is TRBV5-4 and J is TRBJ2-7; 10 nucleotides line up with TRBD2. From germline, CDR1 is SGHNT and CDR2 YYREEE (reference sequence). The CDR3 is 15 amino acids. The ends lost 2 bases at V and 0 bases at J; junction bases unmatched: 2. For the CDR3, the DNA is TGTGCCAGCAGCTTACGACTAGCGGGCTCCTACGAGCAGTACTTC. Amino acids: CASSLRLAGSYEQYF.

J is TRBJ2-5 and V is TRBV5-4; unclear D gene. The J call may not be correct, given that the DNA end is closer to TRBJ2-7. Germline-derived CDR1 and CDR2 are SGHNT and YYREEE (reference sequence). The CDR3 runs 13 residues. CDR3 DNA: TGTGCCAGCAGCTTGGTGGAGCGTGACGAGCAGTACTTC. Translating gives CASSLVERDEQYF.

The chain is built from TRBV4-2 and TRBJ2-1; 13 nucleotides match TRBD2. This CDR3 comprises 19 residues. With V trimmed by 0 bases and J by 1 base, 6 bases remained unmatched. Germline values: CDR1 LGHNA, CDR2 YNFKEQ. The CDR3 loop is CASSQEVRTSGRSYNEQFF. CDR3 nucleotides: TGTGCCAGCAGCCAAGAAGTTCGGACTAGCGGGAGATCCTACAATGAGCAGTTCTTC.

The V gene is TRBV14, the J gene TRBJ1-2, with D unresolved. CDR3 length: 14 amino acids. CDR1 and CDR2 from the germline V gene are SGHDN and FVKESK. Trimming pared 1 base from V and 1 base from J, leaving 7 bases between. The CDR3 loop is CASSQVNSNYGYTF. As DNA, the CDR3 is TGTGCCAGCAGCCAAGTAAACAGTAACTATGGCTACACCTTC.

This clone was found a few times. CDR3 DNA sequence: TGTGCCTGGGGGAGGGGATGGGGTCAGCCCCAGCATTTT. It specifies CAWGRGWGQPQHF. The chain joins TRBV30 to TRBJ1-5; D is perhaps TRBD1 (5 bases). The CDR3 length is 13 residues. CDR1 and CDR2 from the germline V gene are GTSNPN and SVGIG (reference sequence). V gave up 5 bases and J gave up 6 bases, with 14 bases separating them.

The chain employs TRBV7-3 and TRBJ1-1, with D unresolved. The CDR3 has 13 amino acids. The germline CDR1 and CDR2 sequences are SGHTA and FQGTGA. V was shortened by 5 bases and J by 1 base, with 8 bases between the two germline ends. The CDR3 loop reads CASSPGRNTEAFF. DNA for the CDR3: TGTGCCAGCAGCCCAGGCCGGAACACTGAAGCTTTCTTT.

This chain uses TRBV2 with TRBJ1-1; D unclear. CDR1 and CDR2 (germline): SNHLY, FYNNEI. V shed 8 bases and J shed 1 base, with 8 bases lying between them. This CDR3 region has 12 residues. The DNA for the CDR3 is TGTGCCAGCCATTACACGAACACTGAAGCTTTCTTT. It encodes CASHYTNTEAFF.

This clone was detected once. The chain carries TRBV27 and TRBJ1-6; tentatively, D is TRBD1 (6 bases). CDR1 MNHEY and CDR2 SMNVEV come from the germline V gene (reference sequence). V lost 6 bases and J lost 6, with 12 bases in between. CDR3 length equals 14 residues. Here the CDR3 DNA reads TGTGCCAGCAGGGCAGGGACAATTAATTCACCCCTCCACTTT. This gives the protein CASRAGTINSPLHF.

The CDR3 is CASRNSNTGELFF. The CDR3 DNA sequence: TGTGCCAGCAGGAACAGTAACACCGGGGAGCTGTTTTTT. V usage is TRBV2 and J usage is TRBJ2-2, with D unresolved. CDR3 size: 13 residues. Germline V CDR1 and CDR2: SNHLY, FYNNEI. V was shortened by 6 bases and J by 2 bases, with 7 bases between the two germline ends.

V is TRBV4-1 and J is TRBJ2-1, with TRBD2 matching 10 bases. Germline V gene sequence: CDR1 MGHRA, CDR2 YSYEKL. V lost 1 base to trimming and J lost 2 bases; unmatched junction nucleotides: 8. This CDR3 is built from 18 residues. The CDR3 nucleotides are TGCGCCAGCAGCCAAGGGCCATTAGCGGGAGGTACCTACAATGAGCAGTTCTTC. It yields the protein CASSQGPLAGGTYNEQFF.

This clone was found a few times. The rearrangement links TRBV5-4 to TRBJ1-3, with TRBD1 identical over 8 bases. Germline V gives CDR1 SGHNT, CDR2 YYREEE (reference sequence). V trimming: 4 bases; J trimming: 2 bases; junction bases outside the gene matches: 8. The CDR3 sequence is 16 residues long. The CDR3 is CASSPGQGGAGNTIYF. In DNA, the CDR3 is TGTGCCAGCAGCCCCGGACAGGGTGGCGCTGGAAACACCATATATTTT.

The genes are TRBV7-4 and TRBJ1-2; 7 bases fit TRBD1. After removal of 3 bases from V and 5 bases from J, the junction contained 12 bases not matched to a gene. The CDR3 has 16 amino acids. Germline CDR1 SGHVT, CDR2 SQSDAQ. The CDR3 sequence is CASSLFTGTAHYGYTF. The CDR3 nucleotides read TGTGCCAGCAGCTTGTTTACCGGGACAGCACATTATGGCTACACCTTC.

This chain links TRBV25-1 with TRBJ1-4; weak D call: TRBD1 (5 bases). The CDR3 has 14 residues. From germline, CDR1 is MGHDK and CDR2 SYGVNS. V lost 5 bases and J lost 6, with 13 bases in between. CDR3 DNA sequence: TGTGCCAGCAGTAAACCCGGGGGTGATGAAAAACTGTTTTTT. Protein: CASSKPGGDEKLFF.

CDR3 loop: CASSLVGDRGNGYTF. The DNA of the CDR3 is TGCGCCAGCAGCTTGGTCGGGGACAGGGGGAACGGCTACACCTTC. The V and J genes are TRBV5-1 and TRBJ1-2; 11 nucleotides agree with TRBD1. After removal of 0 bases from V and 8 bases from J, the junction contained 6 bases not matched to a gene. Germline V gives CDR1 SGHRS, CDR2 YFSETQ. This CDR3 spans 15 amino acids.

The rearrangement links TRBV5-4 to TRBJ2-2, with 10 bases aligning to TRBD2. The CDR3 contains 16 residues. Germline assignment: CDR1 SGHNT and CDR2 YYREEE (reference sequence). The J segment lost 6 bases and the V segment lost 0 bases, leaving 5 bases of the junction unmatched. For the CDR3, the DNA is TGTGCCAGCAGCTTGGGAGGTAGCGGGGGGCCCGGGGAGCTGTTTTTT. The encoded protein is CASSLGGSGGPGELFF. Full variable domain (outside the CDR3, taken from reference TRBV5-4 and TRBJ2-2): ETGVTQSPTHLIKTRGQQVTLRCSSQSGHNTVSWYQQALGQGPQFIFQYYREEENGRGNFPPRFSGLQFPNYSSELNVNALELDDSALYLCASSLGGSGGPGELFFGEGSRLTVL.